Listed here are 15 T cell receptor beta chains from one sample, sequenced in a study of cytotoxic CD8 clonotypes in ibrutinib-treated CLL. Sequencing was performed with immunoSEQ multiplex PCR; in TCRdb, only in-frame clones are kept and a portion is missing. The top ten hold 3% to 4% of the sample, which has approximately 130,000 clones, under 90% seen once. Sequenced material: PBMCs, taken after 24 months of ibrutinib treatment. Every receptor here comes from a human donor with chronic lymphocytic leukemia.

This chain links TRBV5-4 with TRBJ2-7, with TRBD1 as a possible D gene (6 bases). The ends were cut back, 3 bases at V and 2 bases at J, with 21 bases in the middle. This CDR3 is built from 17 residues. CDR1 and CDR2 (germline): SGHNT, YYREEE (reference sequence). CDR3 region: CASSSRNTGPIAYEQYF. CDR3 in DNA: TGTGCCAGCAGCTCAAGAAATACAGGGCCGATAGCCTACGAGCAGTACTTC.

This clone appeared a single time. The chain couples TRBV2 to TRBJ2-2, with 8 bases aligning to TRBD1. Germline V CDR1 and CDR2: SNHLY, FYNNEI. J was trimmed by 7 bases and V by 7 bases; bases with no gene match: 11. The CDR3 contains 15 residues. Written as DNA, the CDR3 is TGTGCCAGCAACCTCGACAGGGGAATTGTCGGGGAGCTGTTTTTT. Protein: CASNLDRGIVGELFF.

This clone was found once. V and J are TRBV7-8 and TRBJ2-1, with D uncertain. Trimming stripped 8 bases from V and 0 bases from J, with 11 bases between. CDR3 length: 14 residues. CDR1 and CDR2 from the germline V gene are SGHVS and FQNEAQ. CDR3: CASSLVGSYNEQFF. CDR3 in DNA: TGTGCCAGCTCCCTAGTGGGCTCCTACAATGAGCAGTTCTTC.

V and J are TRBV6-1 and TRBJ2-7, with 8 bases matching TRBD1. In germline, CDR1 is MNHNS, CDR2 SASEGT. V lost 5 bases, J lost 3 bases, and 6 bases stayed unmatched. The CDR3 runs 14 residues. CDR3 in amino acids: CASSLDRVLYEQYF. In DNA form, the CDR3 reads TGTGCCAGCAGTTTGGACAGGGTCCTCTACGAGCAGTACTTC.

In nucleotides, the CDR3 is TGTGCCAGCTCGCCCATAGGTGGGGGGCATACAGATACGCAGTATTTT. Its protein product is CASSPIGGGHTDTQYF. The V gene is TRBV18, the J gene TRBJ2-3, with D tentatively TRBD1 or TRBD2 (6 bases each). Trimming pared 6 bases from V and 3 bases from J, leaving 19 bases between. Germline V gene data show CDR1 as KGHSH and CDR2 as LQKENI. The CDR3 contains 16 residues.

The V call is TRBV7-9, the J call TRBJ1-4, with D maybe TRBD1 (5 bases). The CDR3 loop spans 15 amino acids. V lost 5 bases to trimming and J lost 0 bases, with 10 bases between them. Germline-derived CDR1 and CDR2 are SEHNR and FQNEAQ (reference sequence). In DNA form, the CDR3 reads TGTGCCAGCAGCCCCCGGGGGGCAACTAATGAAAAACTGTTTTTT. It translates to CASSPRGATNEKLFF.

J is TRBJ1-2 and V is TRBV4-3; possibly TRBD1 for D (6 bases). There are 15 residues in the CDR3. Per germline, CDR1 LGHNA and CDR2 YSLEER. The V end lost 5 bases, the J end lost 0 bases, and 13 bases lay between the germline ends. This CDR3 is CASSSQGTPNYGYTF. CDR3 coding DNA: TGCGCCAGCAGCTCTCAGGGGACTCCTAACTATGGCTACACCTTC.

This chain connects TRBV28 to TRBJ1-2, with TRBD1 matching 10 bases. The CDR3 totals 15 residues. The germline gives CDR1 MDHEN, CDR2 SYDVKM. V was clipped by 2 bases and J by 5 bases; unmatched bases: 5. The CDR3 protein is CASSLIGQGVYGYTF. The CDR3 nucleotides are TGTGCCAGCAGTTTAATAGGACAGGGGGTTTATGGCTACACCTTC.

This chain uses TRBV19 with TRBJ2-2; the D call may be TRBD1 or TRBD2 (5 bases each). The V gene's germline CDR1 is LNHDA and CDR2 SQIVND (reference sequence). This CDR3 region has 16 residues. Trimming cost V 4 bases and J 0 bases, with 12 bases left between them. The CDR3 region is CASSTAVGPNTGELFF. The DNA of the CDR3 is TGTGCCAGTAGTACGGCAGTGGGACCGAACACCGGGGAGCTGTTTTTT.

This chain connects TRBV7-9 to TRBJ1-3, with D possibly TRBD1 on 5 matching bases. The CDR3 runs to 16 residues. Deletions cut 2 bases from V and 2 bases from J, with 13 bases between. CDR1 SEHNR and CDR2 FQNEAQ come from the germline V gene (reference sequence). The CDR3 DNA sequence: TGTGCCAGCAGCTTACAGGGCAGTCTAACTGGAAACACCATATATTTT. This encodes CASSLQGSLTGNTIYF.

Only a few counts were recorded for this clone. The genes are TRBV4-3 and TRBJ2-7; D possibly corresponds to TRBD2 (5 bases). The V end was cut by 1 base, the J end by 6 bases, with 13 bases between. CDR1 and CDR2 (germline): LGHNA, YSLEER. This CDR3 has 14 residues. DNA of the CDR3: TGCGCCAGCAGCCAAGCTCGGGGTTGGGCCGAGCAGTACTTC. This sequence encodes CASSQARGWAEQYF.

V usage is TRBV5-1 and J usage is TRBJ2-5; TRBD2 agrees at 10 bases. With 2 bases clipped from V and 2 bases from J, the junction kept 3 bases outside the gene matches. Germline V gives CDR1 SGHRS, CDR2 YFSETQ. The CDR3 totals 15 residues. CDR3 nucleotides: TGCGCCAGCAGCTTTACTAGCGGGGTTCAAGAGACCCAGTACTTC. Translation: CASSFTSGVQETQYF.

The V gene is TRBV7-2, the J gene TRBJ1-4; no firm D call. Trimming took off 2 bases at V and 1 base at J, with 8 bases between the two ends. Germline lookup yields CDR1 SGHTA and CDR2 FQGNSA. This CDR3 has 15 amino acids. The CDR3 nucleotides read TGTGCCAGCAGCTTAAATTGGGTAACTAATGAAAAACTGTTTTTT. It specifies CASSLNWVTNEKLFF.

This chain links TRBV4-2 with TRBJ2-2; TRBD1 aligns across 7 bases. The ends lost 4 bases at V and 2 bases at J; junction bases unmatched: 10. Germline lookup yields CDR1 LGHNA and CDR2 YNFKEQ. The CDR3 has 17 amino acids. The CDR3 bases are TGTGCCAGCAGCCCCGATTCGGGACAGAGAAACACCGGGGAGCTGTTTTTT. Amino acids: CASSPDSGQRNTGELFF.

V and J are TRBV19 and TRBJ2-7; 10 bases match TRBD1. The junction had 9 bases not matched to a gene; V was cut back by 7 bases and J by 3 bases. CDR1 is LNHDA, CDR2 SQIVND, per germline (reference sequence). The CDR3 has 15 amino acids. CDR3 sequence (DNA): TGTGCCAGTAACCTGAGAAGGACAGGGGGCTACGAGCAGTACTTC. This sequence encodes CASNLRRTGGYEQYF. The whole variable domain, remainder taken from reference TRBV19 and TRBJ2-7, is DGGITQSPKYLFRKEGQNVTLSCEQNLNHDAMYWYRQDPGQGLRLIYYSQIVNDFQKGDIAEGYSVSREKKESFPLTVTSAQKNPTAFYLCASNLRRTGGYEQYFGPGTRLTVT.